A selection of T cell receptor beta chains follows, all from one sample in a study of blood T cell repertoires in COVID-19. The table came from immunoSEQ multiplex PCR; TCRdb's copy has only in-frame clones and leaves some out. The top ten hold about 5% of the sample, which has about 150,000 clones, 87% seen once. The specimen was peripheral blood. These receptors all come from a human donor in a cohort sampled during active COVID-19. CDR3s include the opening cysteine and the closing phenylalanine or tryptophan. Each record gives: J gene, V gene, D gene, clone size, CDR3 length, CDR3 DNA, CDR3 protein. The D gene is left open where the match is weak. Size is omitted from some rows. Given values are once, few, many or a class for expanded clones.

TRBJ2-7,TRBV4-1,NA,NA,15,TGCGCCAGCAGCCAAGGAAGCGGGCGAACCTACGAGCAGTACTTC,CASSQGSGRTYEQYF
TRBJ2-7,TRBV9,NA,once,10,TGTGCCATCCGCCCAGTCGAGCAGTACTTC,CAIRPVEQYF
TRBJ1-1,TRBV28,NA,NA,13,TGTGCCAGCAGTTCCCCCAGCGGGGCTGAAGCTTTCTTT,CASSSPSGAEAFF
TRBJ2-1,TRBV19,TRBD2,NA,16,TGTGCCAGTAGTGTAAGACTAGCGAGCTCCTACAATGAGCAGTTCTTC,CASSVRLASSYNEQFF
TRBJ2-7,TRBV11-2,NA,NA,14,TGTGCCAGCAGCTTGGGTCCTCGGGAGTTAGGGCAGTACTTC,CASSLGPRELGQYF
TRBJ1-3,TRBV7-8,NA,once,16,TGTGCCAGCAGCTTAAGAGAGAGTTACTCTGGAAACACCATATATTTT,CASSLRESYSGNTIYF
TRBJ1-1,TRBV5-4,NA,NA,14,TGTGCCAGCAGCTCGGTGAGGGGGGGCACTGAAGCTTTCTTT,CASSSVRGGTEAFF
TRBJ2-5,TRBV6-1,TRBD2,NA,16,TGTGCCAGCAGTGAGACTGGGACTAGACTCGGGGAGACCCAGTACTTC,CASSETGTRLGETQYF
TRBJ2-2,TRBV6-2/TRBV6-3,NA,NA,14,TGTGCCAGCAGTTACTTACAGGAATCCGGGGAGCTGTTTTTT,CASSYLQESGELFF
TRBJ1-2,TRBV28,NA,many,14,TGTGCCAGCAGTTTCGTGGGGGGAAAGTATGGCTACACCTTC,CASSFVGGKYGYTF
TRBJ1-1,TRBV6-6,NA,NA,12,TGTGCCAGCAGTTACGTTCGTAATGAAGCTTTCTTT,CASSYVRNEAFF
TRBJ2-7,TRBV7-9,NA,NA,15,TGTGCCAGCAGCTCCCCGTCCCGACAGCTCGACGAGCAGTACTTC,CASSSPSRQLDEQYF
TRBJ1-3,TRBV2,TRBD1,NA,12,TGTGCCAGCTCTGGACAGGGGAACACCATATATTTT,CASSGQGNTIYF
TRBJ1-2,TRBV28,NA,NA,14,TGTGCCAGCAGTTTAAGTGTCAGGGACTCCGGCTACACCTTC,CASSLSVRDSGYTF
TRBJ2-7,TRBV3-1/TRBV3-2,TRBD1,NA,15,TGTGCCAGCAGCCCCAGAGACAGGGGTGGGTACGAGCAGTACTTC,CASSPRDRGGYEQYF
TRBJ2-2,TRBV5-1,TRBD2,NA,17,TGCGCCAGCAGCTTCGGGACTAGCGGGAAGGGCACCGGGGAGCTGTTTTTT,CASSFGTSGKGTGELFF
TRBJ2-7,TRBV11-2,NA,NA,18,TGTGCCAGCAGCTTAGGGAGCTTAGCTGGTGACAGATCCTACGAGCAGTACTTC,CASSLGSLAGDRSYEQYF
TRBJ1-1,TRBV19,NA,NA,12,TGTGCCAGTAGTATATATCCCTATGAAGCTTTCTTT,CASSIYPYEAFF
TRBJ2-7,TRBV28,NA,few,12,TGTGCCAGCAGGACAGCGTCCTACGAGCAGTACTTC,CASRTASYEQYF
TRBJ1-1,TRBV2,NA,NA,13,TGTGCCAGACGGAGACCACAGGGAACTGAAGCTTTCTTT,CARRRPQGTEAFF
TRBJ2-7,TRBV28,TRBD2,NA,14,TGTGCCACCCGGCGGGGGGGAGCGACCTACGAGCAGTACTTC,CATRRGGATYEQYF
TRBJ2-7,TRBV5-1,TRBD1,NA,13,TGCGCCAGCAGCATTGACAGGGTGGGGGAGCAGTACTTC,CASSIDRVGEQYF
TRBJ1-2,TRBV27,NA,NA,15,TGTGCCAGCAGTTTATCGGGAGGGCAACGGTATGGCTACACCTTC,CASSLSGGQRYGYTF
TRBJ2-7,TRBV10-3,NA,NA,15,TGTGCCATCAGGGGCCAAACCGAGAACGGCTACGAGCAGTACTTC,CAIRGQTENGYEQYF
TRBJ1-1,TRBV30,NA,few,13,TGTGCCTGGCGAACAGGACTGAACACTGAAGCTTTCTTT,CAWRTGLNTEAFF
TRBJ1-1,TRBV7-3,NA,NA,13,TGTGCCAGCAGCTTAGAGGGGAACACTGAAGCTTTCTTT,CASSLEGNTEAFF
TRBJ2-5,TRBV28,TRBD2,NA,14,TGTGCCAGCAGGGGATGGACTAGTGGGGAGACCCAGTACTTC,CASRGWTSGETQYF
TRBJ2-5,TRBV11-2,TRBD1,NA,16,TGTGCCAGCAGCTCATGGACAGGGGGGAGACAAGAGACCCAGTACTTC,CASSSWTGGRQETQYF
TRBJ1-2,TRBV30,TRBD1,NA,16,TGTGCCTGGAGCCGGGACAGGGGGCTAGGGGCGTTTGGCTACACCTTC,CAWSRDRGLGAFGYTF
TRBJ2-7,TRBV9,TRBD1,NA,14,TGTGTCAGCAGCGGGACAGGGGTCGGTTACGAGCAGTACTTC,CVSSGTGVGYEQYF
TRBJ2-1,TRBV5-8,TRBD2,NA,12,TGTGCCAGCCCGACTAGCGTCAATGAGCAGTTCTTC,CASPTSVNEQFF
TRBJ1-2,TRBV6-5,NA,once,15,TGTGCCAGCAGCCACGCCCAGGGTGTGCGATATGGCTACACCTTC,CASSHAQGVRYGYTF
TRBJ2-3,TRBV4-3,TRBD2,NA,16,TGCGCCAGCAGCCCCCTAGGAAGCGGGGCCACAGATACGCAGTATTTT,CASSPLGSGATDTQYF
TRBJ2-2,TRBV19,NA,NA,16,TGTGCCAGTACCAAACTAATTGGGGGCGCGACCGGGGAGCTGTTTTTT,CASTKLIGGATGELFF
TRBJ2-5,TRBV3-1/TRBV3-2,TRBD2,NA,22,TGTGCCAGCAGCCAGAAACTAGCGGGAGGCCTTGGTAGAAGTCCGGGCACGGGGACCCAGTACTTC,CASSQKLAGGLGRSPGTGTQYF
TRBJ1-1,TRBV11-1,TRBD1,NA,14,TGTGCCAGCAGCTTCCAGGACAGGGGCGCTGAAGCTTTCTTT,CASSFQDRGAEAFF
TRBJ1-5,TRBV19,TRBD1,NA,14,TGTGCCAGCAGTGACAGGGCTAGCAATCAGCCCCAGCATTTT,CASSDRASNQPQHF
TRBJ1-2,TRBV2,TRBD1,NA,13,TGTGCCAGTGGGGGGACAGACAACTATGGCTACACCTTC,CASGGTDNYGYTF
TRBJ1-1,TRBV11-2,NA,NA,14,TGTGCCAGCAGCTTAGGGGCCCGCAACACTGAAGCTTTCTTT,CASSLGARNTEAFF
TRBJ2-3,TRBV5-1,TRBD1,NA,17,TGCGCCAGCAGCTTGCGGGGACAGGGGGTAAGCACAGATACGCAGTATTTT,CASSLRGQGVSTDTQYF
TRBJ1-5,TRBV7-3,NA,NA,15,TGTGCCAGCAGCTTAGAGGGAGGGGCGCGGCAGCCCCAGCATTTT,CASSLEGGARQPQHF
TRBJ2-6,TRBV15,NA,NA,16,TGTGCCACCAGCAGAGATGCGCGACTGGGGGCCAACGTCCTGACTTTC,CATSRDARLGANVLTF
TRBJ1-3,TRBV7-9,NA,NA,14,TGTGCCAGCAGTCGACTCGGCTCTGGAAACACCATATATTTT,CASSRLGSGNTIYF